Following are 9 T cell receptor beta chains from one sample sequenced in a study of T-cell reconstitution after alpha-beta-depleted transplantation in children. This sample's TCRbeta library carried unique molecular identifier barcodes. MiXCR was run by TCRdb on the PCR reads, yielding one entry per CDR3 protein. The data contain around 210,000 distinct CDR3 sequences, approximately 6.9% of them seen just once; the ten biggest clones take up just over 5.5%. This material consisted of PBMCs, taken before TCRalphabeta/CD19-depleted stem cell transplant. These receptors all stem from a boy aged 2-15 years with acute lymphoblastic leukemia, due to receive a stem cell transplant.

Many counts were recorded for this clonotype. The chain carries TRBV15 and TRBJ1-2; D is ambiguous. The CDR3 has 14 residues. The V and J ends lost 2 bases and 4 bases respectively, with 11 bases between them. Germline assignment: CDR1 LNHNV and CDR2 YYDKDF (reference sequence). CDR3 nucleotides: TGTGCCACCAGCAGACGGGATTTGGTCTATGGCTACACCTTC. Protein: CATSRRDLVYGYTF. The full variable domain, in which reference TRBV15 and TRBJ1-2 provide the parts outside the CDR3, is DAMVIQNPRYQVTQFGKPVTLSCSQTLNHNVMYWYQQKSSQAPKLLFHYYDKDFNNEADTPDNFQSRRPNTSFCFLDIRSPGLGDTAMYLCATSRRDLVYGYTFGSGTRLTVV.

This clonotype was seen many times. V gene TRBV7-9 combines with J gene TRBJ2-7; 7 bases match TRBD1. Germline loops: CDR1 SEHNR, CDR2 FQNEAQ (reference sequence). The CDR3 is 15 residues long. Trimming at V came to 0 bases and at J to 3 bases, leaving 5 bases not matched to a gene. CDR3 protein: CASSLALGTVYEQYF. The DNA for the CDR3 is TGTGCCAGCAGCTTAGCGCTTGGGACAGTCTACGAGCAGTACTTC.

The J gene is TRBJ2-7, the V gene TRBV3-1, with 8 bases aligning to TRBD2. CDR1 and CDR2 from the germline V gene are LGHDT and YNNKEL (reference sequence). The CDR3 covers 14 residues. Trimming removed 7 bases from V and 2 bases from J; junction bases left unmatched: 7. The CDR3, as DNA: TGTGCCAGCATACCTGGCGGGAGGACCTACGAGCAGTACTTC. It yields the protein CASIPGGRTYEQYF.

Many counts were recorded for this clonotype. The rearrangement links TRBV7-9 to TRBJ1-2; D might be TRBD1 (5 bases). There are 12 residues in the CDR3. Germline loops: CDR1 SEHNR, CDR2 FQNEAQ (reference sequence). Between the trimmed V and J ends, which lost 5 bases and 4 bases, there was a span of 8 bases. The CDR3 is CASSRDSYGYTF. The DNA of the CDR3 is TGTGCCAGCAGCCGAGACAGCTATGGCTACACCTTC.

This clonotype has at least ten counts. V and J are TRBV29-1 and TRBJ1-4; D may be TRBD1 (5 bases). The V and J ends lost 0 bases and 8 bases respectively, with 13 bases between them. This CDR3 is built from 14 residues. Germline V gene data show CDR1 as SQVTM and CDR2 as ANQGSEA. In DNA form, the CDR3 reads TGCAGCGTTGAAGAAAGGGGTGATGGAGAAAAACTGTTTTTT. This sequence encodes CSVEERGDGEKLFF.

This clonotype was picked up many times. The V and J genes are TRBV12-3 or TRBV12-4 and TRBJ2-1, with D perhaps TRBD1 (5 bases). V was clipped by 2 bases and J by 0 bases, with 14 bases between them. This CDR3 is 17 amino acids long. Written as DNA, the CDR3 is TGTGCCAGCAGTTTATGGGCAGGGCCAAGCTCCTACAATGAGCAGTTCTTC. This codes for CASSLWAGPSSYNEQFF.

At least ten counts were recorded for this clonotype. This rearrangement joins TRBV9 to TRBJ2-2; D gene uncertain. The CDR3 loop spans 12 amino acids. Germline assignment: CDR1 SGDLS and CDR2 YYNGEE. The ends were cut back, 0 bases at V and 4 bases at J, with 1 base in the middle. The CDR3 loop reads CASSVVTGELFF. The CDR3 coding sequence is TGTGCCAGCAGCGTAGTCACCGGGGAGCTGTTTTTT. The full variable domain, in which reference TRBV9 and TRBJ2-2 provide the parts outside the CDR3, is DSGVTQTPKHLITATGQRVTLRCSPRSGDLSVYWYQQSLDQGLQFLIQYYNGEERAKGNILERFSAQQFPDLHSELNLSSLELGDSALYFCASSVVTGELFFGEGSRLTVL.

This chain joins TRBV5-6 and TRBJ2-7; TRBD1 matches 9 bases. CDR1 is SGHDT, CDR2 YYEEEE, per germline. V shed 3 bases and J 7 bases; nucleotides not matched to a gene: 11. The CDR3 loop spans 15 amino acids. The CDR3 bases are TGTGCCAGCAGCTCGGGGGACAGGGTAGAGTGGGAGCAGTACTTC. Its protein is CASSSGDRVEWEQYF. Using reference TRBV5-6 and TRBJ2-7 for the parts outside the CDR3, the full variable domain is DAGVTQSPTHLIKTRGQQVTLRCSPKSGHDTVSWYQQALGQGPQFIFQYYEEEERQRGNFPDRFSGHQFPNYSSELNVNALLLGDSALYLCASSSGDRVEWEQYFGPGTRLTVT.

This clonotype showed up many times. The chain uses TRBV7-9 and TRBJ2-5; 7 nucleotides align to TRBD2. This CDR3 is built from 15 residues. The V gene's germline CDR1 is SEHNR and CDR2 FQNEAQ (reference sequence). V lost 5 bases to trimming and J lost 1 base; unmatched junction nucleotides: 7. In nucleotides, the CDR3 is TGTGCCAGCAGCCCAATGGGAGGGGCCCAAGAGACCCAGTACTTC. Protein sequence: CASSPMGGAQETQYF. Filled out from reference TRBV7-9 and TRBJ2-5, the complete variable domain reads DTGVSQNPRHKITKRGQNVTFRCDPISEHNRLYWYRQTLGQGPEFLTYFQNEAQLEKSRLLSDRFSAERPKGSFSTLEIQRTEQGDSAMYLCASSPMGGAQETQYFGPGTRLLVL.